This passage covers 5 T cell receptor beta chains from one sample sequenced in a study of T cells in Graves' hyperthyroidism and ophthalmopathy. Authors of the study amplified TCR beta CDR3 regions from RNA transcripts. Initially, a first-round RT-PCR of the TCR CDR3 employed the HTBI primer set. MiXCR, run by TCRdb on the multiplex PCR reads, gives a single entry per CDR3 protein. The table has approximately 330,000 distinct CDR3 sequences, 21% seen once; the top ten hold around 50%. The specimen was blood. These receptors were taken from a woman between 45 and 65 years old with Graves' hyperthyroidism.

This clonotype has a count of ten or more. The chain's CDR3 is CASSSVDSEAFF. CDR3 in DNA: TGTGCCAGCAGTTCAGTGGACAGTGAAGCTTTCTTT. The genes are TRBV28 and TRBJ1-1; D is perhaps TRBD1 (6 bases). The CDR3 contains 12 residues. V was clipped by 4 bases and J by 7 bases, with 10 bases between them. The germline CDR1 and CDR2 sequences are MDHEN and SYDVKM.

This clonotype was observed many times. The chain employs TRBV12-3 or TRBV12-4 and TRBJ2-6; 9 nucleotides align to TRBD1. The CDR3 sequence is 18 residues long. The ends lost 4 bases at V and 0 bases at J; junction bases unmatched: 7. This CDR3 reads CASSYGTGFSSGANVLTF. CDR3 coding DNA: TGTGCCAGCAGTTACGGGACAGGGTTCTCCTCTGGGGCCAACGTCCTGACTTTC.

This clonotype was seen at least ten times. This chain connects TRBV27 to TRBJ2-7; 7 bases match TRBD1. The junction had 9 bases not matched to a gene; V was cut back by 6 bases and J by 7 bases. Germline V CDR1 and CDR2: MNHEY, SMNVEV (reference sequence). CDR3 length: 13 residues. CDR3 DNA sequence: TGTGCCAGCAGAAGACAGGGTTGGGGGGAGCAGTACTTC. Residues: CASRRQGWGEQYF.

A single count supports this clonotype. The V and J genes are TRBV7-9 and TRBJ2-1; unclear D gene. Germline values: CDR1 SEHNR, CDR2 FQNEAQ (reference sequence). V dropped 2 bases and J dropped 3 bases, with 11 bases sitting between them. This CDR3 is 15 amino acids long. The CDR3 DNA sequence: TGTGCCAGCAGCTTATTGTCACTCGACTACAATGAGCAGTTCTTC. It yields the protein CASSLLSLDYNEQFF.

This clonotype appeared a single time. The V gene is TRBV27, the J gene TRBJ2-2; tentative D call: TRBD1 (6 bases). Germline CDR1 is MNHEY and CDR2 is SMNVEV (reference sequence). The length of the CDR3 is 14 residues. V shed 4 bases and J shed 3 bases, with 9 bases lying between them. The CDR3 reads CASSSRQDTGELFF. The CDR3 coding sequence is TGTGCCAGCAGTTCTCGACAGGACACCGGGGAGCTGTTTTTT.